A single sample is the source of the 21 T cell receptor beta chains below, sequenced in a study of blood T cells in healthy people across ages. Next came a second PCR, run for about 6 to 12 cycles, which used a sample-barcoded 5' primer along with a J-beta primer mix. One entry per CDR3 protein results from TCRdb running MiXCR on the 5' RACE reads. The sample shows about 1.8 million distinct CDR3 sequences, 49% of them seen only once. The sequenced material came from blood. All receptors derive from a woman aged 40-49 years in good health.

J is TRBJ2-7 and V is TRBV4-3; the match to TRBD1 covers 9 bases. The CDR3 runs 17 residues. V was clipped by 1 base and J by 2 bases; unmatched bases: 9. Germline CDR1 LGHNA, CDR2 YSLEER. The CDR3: CASSQVYRGDRAYEQYF. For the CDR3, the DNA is TGCGCCAGCAGCCAAGTTTATAGGGGGGACAGGGCCTACGAGCAGTACTTC.

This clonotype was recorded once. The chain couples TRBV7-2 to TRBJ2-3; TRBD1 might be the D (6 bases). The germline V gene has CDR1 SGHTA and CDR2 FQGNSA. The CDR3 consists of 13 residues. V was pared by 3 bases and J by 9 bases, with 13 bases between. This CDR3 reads CASSFLTGQTQYF. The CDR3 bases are TGTGCCAGCAGCTTCCTGACAGGTCAGACGCAGTATTTT.

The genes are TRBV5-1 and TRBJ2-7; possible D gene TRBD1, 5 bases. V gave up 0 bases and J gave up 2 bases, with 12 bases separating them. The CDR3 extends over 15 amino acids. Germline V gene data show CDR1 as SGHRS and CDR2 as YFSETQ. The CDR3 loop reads CASSLADTGTYEQYF. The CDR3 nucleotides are TGCGCCAGCAGCTTGGCAGATACAGGAACCTACGAGCAGTACTTC.

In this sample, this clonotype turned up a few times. CDR3 residues: CASSARSSGGFTDTQYF. CDR3 bases: TGTGCCAGCAGTGCCCGGTCTAGCGGGGGATTCACAGATACGCAGTATTTT. This chain connects TRBV27 to TRBJ2-3, with 10 nucleotides matching TRBD2. The CDR3 is 17 amino acids. The V gene end was trimmed by 5 bases and the J gene end by 2 bases; junction bases not matched to a gene: 10. CDR1 MNHEY and CDR2 SMNVEV come from the germline V gene (reference sequence).

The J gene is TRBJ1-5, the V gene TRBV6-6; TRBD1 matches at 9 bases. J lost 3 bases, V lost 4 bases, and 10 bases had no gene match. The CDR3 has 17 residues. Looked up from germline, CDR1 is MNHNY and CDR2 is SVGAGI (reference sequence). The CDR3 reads CASSSGQGLANNQPQHF. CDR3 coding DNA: TGTGCCAGCAGTTCCGGACAGGGGCTAGCCAACAATCAGCCCCAGCATTTT.

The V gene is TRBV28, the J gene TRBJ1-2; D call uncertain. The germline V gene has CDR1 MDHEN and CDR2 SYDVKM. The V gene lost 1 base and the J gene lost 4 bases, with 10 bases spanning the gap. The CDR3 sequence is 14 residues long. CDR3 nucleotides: TGTGCCAGCAGTTTATTATTTGACCTCTATGGCTACACCTTC. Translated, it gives CASSLLFDLYGYTF.

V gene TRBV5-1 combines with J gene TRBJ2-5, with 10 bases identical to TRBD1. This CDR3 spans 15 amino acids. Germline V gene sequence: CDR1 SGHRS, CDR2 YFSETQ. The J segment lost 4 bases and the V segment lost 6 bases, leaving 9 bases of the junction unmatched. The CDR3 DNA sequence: TGCGCCAGCACCGACAGGGGGCCATCCCCAGAGACCCAGTACTTC. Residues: CASTDRGPSPETQYF.

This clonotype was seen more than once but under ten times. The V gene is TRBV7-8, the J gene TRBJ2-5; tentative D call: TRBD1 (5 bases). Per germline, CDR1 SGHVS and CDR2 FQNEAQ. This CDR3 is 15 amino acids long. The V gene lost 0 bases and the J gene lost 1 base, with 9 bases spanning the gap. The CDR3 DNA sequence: TGTGCCAGCAGCTTAGCGCGCACAGGCCAAGAGACCCAGTACTTC. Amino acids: CASSLARTGQETQYF.

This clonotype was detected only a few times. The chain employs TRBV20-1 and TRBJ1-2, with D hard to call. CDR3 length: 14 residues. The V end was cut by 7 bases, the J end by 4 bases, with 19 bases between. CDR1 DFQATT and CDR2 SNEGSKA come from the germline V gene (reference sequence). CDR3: CSVSNLGVGYGYTF. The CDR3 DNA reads TGCAGTGTCTCAAATCTCGGGGTCGGCTATGGCTACACCTTC.

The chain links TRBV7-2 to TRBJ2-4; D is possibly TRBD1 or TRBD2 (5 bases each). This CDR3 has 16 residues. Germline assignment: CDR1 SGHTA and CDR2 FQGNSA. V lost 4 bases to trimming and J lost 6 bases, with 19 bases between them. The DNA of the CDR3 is TGTGCCAGCAGCTCTTCGGGACCCTCTTTGGGAAACATTCAGTACTTC. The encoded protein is CASSSSGPSLGNIQYF.

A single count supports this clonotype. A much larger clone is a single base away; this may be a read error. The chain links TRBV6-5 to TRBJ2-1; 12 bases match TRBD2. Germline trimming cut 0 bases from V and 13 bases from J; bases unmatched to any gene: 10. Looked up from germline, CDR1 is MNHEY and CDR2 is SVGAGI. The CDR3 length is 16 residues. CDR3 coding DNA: TGTGCCAGCAGTTACTCGCGACTAGCGGGGGTGGAGACCCAGTTCTTC. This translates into CASSYSRLAGVETQFF.

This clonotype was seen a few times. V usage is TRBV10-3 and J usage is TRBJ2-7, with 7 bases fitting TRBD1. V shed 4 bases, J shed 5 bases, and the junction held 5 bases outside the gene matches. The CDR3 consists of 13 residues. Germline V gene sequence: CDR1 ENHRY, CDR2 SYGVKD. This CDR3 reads CAISATGTHEQYF. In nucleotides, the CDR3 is TGTGCCATCAGTGCGACAGGGACACACGAGCAGTACTTC.

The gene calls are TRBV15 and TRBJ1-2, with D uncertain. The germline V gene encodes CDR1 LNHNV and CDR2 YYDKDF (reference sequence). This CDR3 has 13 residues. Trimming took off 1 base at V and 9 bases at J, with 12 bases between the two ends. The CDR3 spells CATSRVSSWRYTF. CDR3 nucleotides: TGTGCCACCAGCAGAGTGTCTTCCTGGCGCTACACCTTC.

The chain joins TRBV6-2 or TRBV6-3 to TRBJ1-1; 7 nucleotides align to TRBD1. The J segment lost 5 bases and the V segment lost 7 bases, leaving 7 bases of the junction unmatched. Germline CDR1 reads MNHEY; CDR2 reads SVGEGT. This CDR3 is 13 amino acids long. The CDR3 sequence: CASTRQGGTEAFF. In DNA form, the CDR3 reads TGTGCCAGCACCAGACAGGGAGGAACTGAAGCTTTCTTT.

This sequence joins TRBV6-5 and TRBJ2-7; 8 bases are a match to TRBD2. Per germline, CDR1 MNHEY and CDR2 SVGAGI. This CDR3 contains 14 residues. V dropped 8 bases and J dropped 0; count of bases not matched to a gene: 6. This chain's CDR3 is CASRTSGSSYEQYF. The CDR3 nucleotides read TGTGCCAGCCGAACTAGCGGAAGCTCCTACGAGCAGTACTTC.

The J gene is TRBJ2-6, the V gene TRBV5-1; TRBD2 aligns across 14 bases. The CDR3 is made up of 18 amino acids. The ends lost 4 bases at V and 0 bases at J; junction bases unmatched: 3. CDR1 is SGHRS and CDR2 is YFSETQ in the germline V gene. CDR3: CASSRLAGGPSGANVLTF. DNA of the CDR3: TGCGCCAGCAGCCGACTAGCGGGGGGGCCCTCTGGGGCCAACGTCCTGACTTTC.

The CDR3 nucleotides are TGTGCCAGCAGTTATACCGGGACAGAGTACGAGCAGTACTTC. It yields the protein CASSYTGTEYEQYF. V and J are TRBV6-5 and TRBJ2-7; the match to TRBD1 covers 7 bases. This CDR3 is built from 14 residues. CDR1 is MNHEY, CDR2 SVGAGI, per germline. Trimming at V came to 3 bases and at J to 4 bases, leaving 6 bases not matched to a gene.

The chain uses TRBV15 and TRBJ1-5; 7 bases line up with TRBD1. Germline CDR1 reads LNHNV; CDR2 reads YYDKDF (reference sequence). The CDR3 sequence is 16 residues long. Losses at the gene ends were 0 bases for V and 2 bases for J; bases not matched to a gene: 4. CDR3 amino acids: CATSRDCTGGNQPQHF. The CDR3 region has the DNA TGTGCCACCAGCAGAGATTGCACAGGGGGCAATCAGCCCCAGCATTTT.

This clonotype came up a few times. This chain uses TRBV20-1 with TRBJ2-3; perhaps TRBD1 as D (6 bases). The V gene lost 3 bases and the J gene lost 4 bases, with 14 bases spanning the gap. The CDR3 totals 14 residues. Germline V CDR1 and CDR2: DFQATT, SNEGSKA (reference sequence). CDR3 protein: CSASNPGAPDTQYF. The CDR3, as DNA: TGCAGTGCTAGTAATCCAGGGGCCCCAGATACGCAGTATTTT.

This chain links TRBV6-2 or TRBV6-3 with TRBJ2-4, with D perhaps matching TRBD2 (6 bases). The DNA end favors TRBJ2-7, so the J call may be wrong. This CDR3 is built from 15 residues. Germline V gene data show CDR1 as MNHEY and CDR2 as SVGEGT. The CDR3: CASSYAGLTCYEQYF. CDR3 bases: TGTGCCAGCAGTTACGCGGGGCTAACTTGCTACGAGCAGTACTTC.

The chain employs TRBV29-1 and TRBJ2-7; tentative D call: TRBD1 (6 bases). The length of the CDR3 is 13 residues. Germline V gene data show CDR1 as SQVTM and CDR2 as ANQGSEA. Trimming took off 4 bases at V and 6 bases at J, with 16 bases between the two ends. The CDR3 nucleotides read TGCAGCGTTGTAGTACAGGGTGGGTCCGAGCAGTACTTC. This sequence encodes CSVVVQGGSEQYF.